The 30 T cell receptor beta chains below were found in one sample sequenced in a study of cytomegalovirus exposure and HLA in healthy donors. Use of 60 Vbeta and 13 Jbeta primers characterized the PCR. Sequencing used immunoSEQ multiplex PCR; TCRdb keeps in-frame clones, though not all of them. The profile shows 100,000 to 150,000 clones, around four fifths of them singletons. Source material: PBMCs. The origin of the receptors is a man aged 18 to 29 in good health and CMV-seropositive.

The chain recombines TRBV23-1 with TRBJ2-5, with 9 bases lining up with TRBD1. TRBV23-1 carries the ORF label, with uncertain function. This CDR3 has 15 residues. Trimming took 11 bases from V and 1 from J; bases not matched to a gene: 11. The CDR3 here is CAGEKGQGCQETQYF. The DNA for the CDR3 is TGCGCCGGTGAGAAAGGACAGGGGTGCCAAGAGACCCAGTACTTC.

V is TRBV6-1 and J is TRBJ2-7; D not resolved. Germline V lookup: CDR1 MNHNS, CDR2 SASEGT. This CDR3 comprises 12 residues. The germline V and J ends were trimmed by 4 bases and 4 bases, with 8 bases remaining between them. In DNA, the CDR3 is TGTGCCAGCAGTGTGGGCGCGTACGAGCAGTACTTC. It codes for CASSVGAYEQYF.

The chain combines TRBV6-5 with TRBJ2-2, with TRBD1 matching over 8 bases. J was trimmed by 0 bases and V by 6 bases; bases with no gene match: 3. CDR1 is MNHEY, CDR2 SVGAGI, per germline. The CDR3 length is 15 residues. The CDR3 DNA is TGTGCCAGCAGAATACAGGGGGCGAACACCGGGGAGCTGTTTTTT. Translated, it gives CASRIQGANTGELFF.

The V call is TRBV5-1, the J call TRBJ1-1; D gene uncertain. The germline V and J ends were trimmed by 0 bases and 4 bases, with 7 bases remaining between them. CDR1 SGHRS and CDR2 YFSETQ come from the germline V gene. This CDR3 spans 13 amino acids. The CDR3 here is CASSLGWATEAFF. As DNA, the CDR3 is TGCGCCAGCAGCTTGGGGTGGGCCACTGAAGCTTTCTTT.

The rearrangement uses TRBV19 and TRBJ1-1; D is perhaps TRBD1 (6 bases). Trimming stripped 0 bases from V and 8 bases from J, with 10 bases between. The CDR3 is made up of 13 amino acids. Germline CDR1 reads LNHDA; CDR2 reads SQIVND (reference sequence). CDR3 DNA sequence: TGTGCCAGTAGTATAGACGGGACATCCGAAGCTTTCTTT. Residues: CASSIDGTSEAFF.

V and J are TRBV7-2 and TRBJ1-6; TRBD1 matches at 7 bases. The V and J ends lost 6 bases and 6 bases, in that order; junction bases with no gene match: 5. This CDR3 has 14 amino acids. CDR1 and CDR2 from the germline V gene are SGHTA and FQGNSA. The CDR3 reads CASSSGQPNSPLHF. CDR3 sequence (DNA): TGTGCCAGCAGTTCGGGACAGCCTAATTCACCCCTCCACTTT.

The chain employs TRBV6-5 and TRBJ1-4, with D possibly matching TRBD1 (6 bases). Per germline, CDR1 MNHEY and CDR2 SVGAGI. Trimming shortened V by 6 bases and J by 3 bases, and 11 bases separated the two germline ends. This CDR3 has 14 amino acids. The CDR3 DNA is TGTGCCAGCAGGTTGGGGGCAGCTAATGAAAAACTGTTTTTT. The encoded protein is CASRLGAANEKLFF.

As to this clone: An end of the junction differs from the germline gene, which may be a read error. The chain recombines TRBV7-6 with TRBJ2-1, with D possibly matching TRBD1 (6 bases). This CDR3 is 15 amino acids long. Germline loops: CDR1 SGHVS, CDR2 FNYEAQ. The CDR3, as DNA: TGTGCCAGCAGCCAAAGGACAGAGTTCTACAATGGGCAGTTCTTC. Translation: CASSQRTEFYNGQFF.

The gene calls are TRBV19 and TRBJ2-7; D gene unclear. This CDR3 comprises 15 residues. Germline values: CDR1 LNHDA, CDR2 SQIVND (reference sequence). The V end lost 2 bases, the J end lost 3 bases, and 14 bases lay between the germline ends. The CDR3 reads CASSISVKIIYEQYF. CDR3 coding DNA: TGTGCCAGTAGTATATCAGTTAAAATAATCTACGAGCAGTACTTC.

This rearrangement joins TRBV10-1 to TRBJ2-1; D call uncertain. The V end was cut by 5 bases, the J end by 6 bases, with 14 bases between. This CDR3 comprises 14 residues. The germline gives CDR1 WNHNN, CDR2 SYGVQD (reference sequence). The CDR3 DNA reads TGCGCCAGCAGTTCGACACTGAAACCCAATGAGCAGTTCTTC. Its protein is CASSSTLKPNEQFF.

This chain links TRBV9 with TRBJ1-2, with D perhaps matching TRBD1 (5 bases). V was shortened by 0 bases and J by 4 bases, with 10 bases between the two germline ends. Germline V gene sequence: CDR1 SGDLS, CDR2 YYNGEE. The CDR3 is 14 residues long. DNA of the CDR3: TGTGCCAGCAGCGTAGCGACAGCAAGCTATGGCTACACCTTC. This gives the protein CASSVATASYGYTF.

The CDR3 is CASSLSAGVTETDTQYF. The CDR3 nucleotides read TGTGCCAGCAGCCTATCTGCGGGGGTAACGGAAACAGATACGCAGTATTTT. The J gene is TRBJ2-3, the V gene TRBV4-2, with 7 nucleotides matching TRBD2. Unmatched junction bases numbered 13, after V lost 4 bases and J lost 3 bases. The CDR3 sequence is 17 residues long. Germline CDR1 is LGHNA and CDR2 is YNFKEQ.

The chain joins TRBV7-6 to TRBJ2-5, with TRBD1 matching over 7 bases. V gave up 6 bases and J gave up 3 bases; unmatched junction bases: 7. CDR3 size: 14 residues. Germline CDR1 reads SGHVS; CDR2 reads FNYEAQ. The CDR3 sequence is CASSSSGTEETQYF. The CDR3 bases are TGTGCCAGCAGTTCCTCCGGGACAGAAGAGACCCAGTACTTC.

The chain uses TRBV6-5 and TRBJ2-6; D is ambiguous. The CDR3 totals 15 residues. From germline, CDR1 is MNHEY and CDR2 SVGAGI. V shed 6 bases and J shed 4 bases, with 13 bases lying between them. For the CDR3, the DNA is TGTGCCAGCAGCCACACCGAATGGGGGGCCAACGTCCTGACTTTC. Encoded protein: CASSHTEWGANVLTF.

DNA of the CDR3: TGTGCCATCGGTAACTCCCCAGAGACCCAGTACTTC. It encodes CAIGNSPETQYF. The chain couples TRBV10-3 to TRBJ2-5; no clear D gene. The CDR3 sequence is 12 residues long. V lost 8 bases and J lost 4, with 11 bases in between. Germline V gene data show CDR1 as ENHRY and CDR2 as SYGVKD.

This chain links TRBV6-1 with TRBJ1-3; D gene ambiguous. The CDR3 is 14 residues long. Germline V gives CDR1 MNHNS, CDR2 SASEGT. With 8 bases removed from V and 0 bases from J, the gap between germline ends came to 11 bases. Here the CDR3 DNA reads TGTGCCAGCTATAAAGAGGGCTCTGGAAACACCATATATTTT. Translating it yields CASYKEGSGNTIYF.

The chain combines TRBV10-1 with TRBJ1-1; TRBD1 matches 7 bases. There are 13 residues in the CDR3. V trimming: 8 bases; J trimming: 0 bases; junction bases outside the gene matches: 3. Germline V CDR1 and CDR2: WNHNN, SYGVQD (reference sequence). CDR3 nucleotides: TGCGCCAGCCGGGACAGTTTGAACACTGAAGCTTTCTTT. Translating it yields CASRDSLNTEAFF.

The chain recombines TRBV30 with TRBJ1-6; D is possibly TRBD1 (6 bases). This CDR3 has 16 residues. The V end was cut by 4 bases, the J end by 7 bases, with 20 bases between. From germline, CDR1 is GTSNPN and CDR2 SVGIG (reference sequence). The CDR3, as DNA: TGTGCCTGGACCGCCATGGGGTGGACAGTCAATTCACCCCTCCACTTT. This translates into CAWTAMGWTVNSPLHF.

V is TRBV5-6 and J is TRBJ2-5; D is uncertain. With the DNA end fitting TRBJ2-7 better, the J assignment may be wrong. From germline, CDR1 is SGHDT and CDR2 YYEEEE. The CDR3 totals 12 residues. The CDR3 DNA sequence: TGTGCCAGCAGCTCACGCTCCTACGAGCAGTACTTC. Its protein is CASSSRSYEQYF.

In regard to this clone: At one of its ends the junction is not consistent with the germline gene, which may arise from a read error. J is TRBJ2-7 and V is TRBV29-1; 9 nucleotides line up with TRBD1. The CDR3 consists of 14 residues. CDR1 and CDR2 (germline): SQVTM, ANQGSEA. This CDR3 is CSVEAQGARYGQYF. CDR3 sequence (DNA): TGCAGCGTTGAAGCACAGGGGGCAAGATACGGGCAGTACTTC.

V usage is TRBV12-5 and J usage is TRBJ2-5, with 7 positions matching TRBD1. The DNA end lines up better with TRBJ2-7; the J call may be wrong. Germline V lookup: CDR1 LGHNT, CDR2 FRNRAP. This CDR3 region has 13 residues. The CDR3 loop is CASGYGTAYEQYF. The CDR3 DNA is TGTGCTAGTGGTTACGGGACAGCCTACGAGCAGTACTTC.

The chain uses TRBV14 and TRBJ1-5, with D tentatively TRBD1 (6 bases). The CDR3 length is 13 residues. Between the trimmed V and J ends, which lost 6 bases and 5 bases, there was a span of 11 bases. CDR1 SGHDN and CDR2 FVKESK come from the germline V gene. The CDR3 DNA reads TGTGCCAGCAGAGGACAGACCGATCAGCCCCAGCATTTT. Its protein is CASRGQTDQPQHF. Together with reference TRBV14 and TRBJ1-5, the CDR3 gives the full variable domain: EAGVTQFPSHSVIEKGQTVTLRCDPISGHDNLYWYRRVMGKEIKFLLHFVKESKQDESGMPNNRFLAERTGGTYSTLKVQPAELEDSGVYFCASRGQTDQPQHFGDGTRLSIL.

This chain uses TRBV7-2 with TRBJ2-2; 7 bases fit TRBD2. Germline V lookup: CDR1 SGHTA, CDR2 FQGNSA. The CDR3 is 16 amino acids. The ends lost 5 bases at V and 3 bases at J; junction bases unmatched: 9. CDR3 bases: TGTGCCAGCAGCCTGGAGCCCAGCGGGGACACCGGGGAGCTGTTTTTT. Its protein product is CASSLEPSGDTGELFF.

The chain combines TRBV25-1 with TRBJ1-6; the D gene is possibly TRBD1 (6 bases). Germline CDR1 is MGHDK and CDR2 is SYGVNS. This CDR3 spans 15 amino acids. The V end was cut by 0 bases, the J end by 6 bases, with 9 bases between. CDR3 nucleotides: TGTGCCAGCAGTGAATATGAGGGGGTTAATTCACCCCTCCACTTT. This sequence encodes CASSEYEGVNSPLHF.

V is TRBV11-2 and J is TRBJ2-5, with D possibly being TRBD1 (5 bases). V lost 3 bases and J 0 bases, leaving 11 bases between the germline ends. CDR3 length equals 15 residues. CDR1 and CDR2 from the germline V gene are SGHAT and FQNNGV. The DNA of the CDR3 is TGTGCCAGCAGCTTGCGGTCAGGGAACCAAGAGACCCAGTACTTC. Translation gives CASSLRSGNQETQYF.

The gene calls are TRBV28 and TRBJ2-2, with D tentatively TRBD1 (5 bases). The CDR3 sequence is 13 residues long. Germline-derived CDR1 and CDR2 are MDHEN and SYDVKM. V lost 5 bases and J lost 6, with 10 bases in between. This CDR3 is CASSLRVAGELFF. The CDR3 region has the DNA TGTGCCAGCAGTCTCAGGGTGGCCGGGGAGCTGTTTTTT.

The chain employs TRBV10-1 and TRBJ1-1, with 9 nucleotides matching TRBD1. Germline CDR1 and CDR2: WNHNN and SYGVQD (reference sequence). This CDR3 has 13 amino acids. V shed 6 bases and J 6 bases; nucleotides not matched to a gene: 5. The CDR3 reads CASRWDRVSEAFF. As DNA, the CDR3 is TGCGCCAGCAGATGGGACAGGGTCTCTGAAGCTTTCTTT.

This rearrangement joins TRBV19 to TRBJ1-1; weak D call: TRBD1 (6 bases). The CDR3 covers 15 residues. Trimming removed 7 bases from V and 1 base from J, with 16 bases in between. CDR1 and CDR2 from the germline V gene are LNHDA and SQIVND (reference sequence). The CDR3 spells CASTPLGQPNTEAFF. CDR3 coding DNA: TGTGCCAGTACCCCTTTGGGACAACCGAACACTGAAGCTTTCTTT. Together with reference TRBV19 and TRBJ1-1, the CDR3 gives the full variable domain: DGGITQSPKYLFRKEGQNVTLSCEQNLNHDAMYWYRQDPGQGLRLIYYSQIVNDFQKGDIAEGYSVSREKKESFPLTVTSAQKNPTAFYLCASTPLGQPNTEAFFGQGTRLTVV.

V is TRBV29-1 and J is TRBJ1-1, with 10 nucleotides matching TRBD1. V was clipped by 6 bases and J by 8 bases; unmatched bases: 3. The CDR3 covers 11 residues. Germline V lookup: CDR1 SQVTM, CDR2 ANQGSEA. The CDR3 coding sequence is TGCAGCGTCGGACAGGGGGAGGAAGCTTTCTTT. It codes for CSVGQGEEAFF.

The genes are TRBV19 and TRBJ2-1; 11 bases agree with TRBD2. The trim removed 11 bases at V and 2 bases at J, leaving 8 bases unmatched. The CDR3 extends over 15 amino acids. In germline, CDR1 is LNHDA, CDR2 SQIVND (reference sequence). As DNA, the CDR3 is TGTGCCTCAGCCGTAGCGGGGGGGACCTACAATGAGCAGTTCTTC. Protein: CASAVAGGTYNEQFF.